This TCR beta chain was identified in a study of blood T cell repertoires in COVID-19. Study in general: Material from acute and convalescent COVID-19 was sourced from the United States, Italy and Spain.

Trimming removed 7 bases from V and 2 bases from J; junction bases left unmatched: 9. CDR3 length equals 15 residues. The V gene's germline CDR1 is MNHEY and CDR2 SVGAGI. In the original analysis: Cell counts per sample came from amplifying reference gene primers. Only in-frame clones appear in the TCRdb table, and some are missing; sequencing was by immunoSEQ multiplex PCR. V, J and clone size were drawn from that table, and D and trimming were deduced from the DNA. In the table there are 150,000 to 200,000 clones, about 80% of which are singletons. The sequencing input was peripheral blood. V is TRBV6-5 and J is TRBJ2-3; 7 bases agree with TRBD2. The TCR comes from a human donor with acute or convalescent COVID-19. The donor label of this sample is uncertain. In DNA form, the CDR3 reads TGTGCCAGCACCCCGGGACTACTAGACACAGATACGCAGTATTTT. This gives the protein CASTPGLLDTDTQYF.